A selection of T cell receptor beta chains follows, all from one sample in a study of T-cell memory formation after mild COVID-19. TCRdb processed the 5' RACE reads anew with MiXCR; each CDR3 protein has one entry. Of more than 300,000 distinct CDR3 sequences listed, about 20% are singletons. The sample comprised PBMCs or a T cell subset sorted from them (not recorded which). These receptors originate from a man aged 18-30 years who had mild COVID-19 (a few samples of this study predate the infection). Cell type and time point are not known. The CDR3 runs from the conserved cysteine through the conserved F or W. Each record gives: J gene, V gene, clone size, D gene, CDR3 protein, CDR3 DNA. The D gene is left open where the match is weak. For some rows the clone size is stated as once, few or many, or as a class when expanded; others skip it.

>TRBJ2-7|TRBV4-1|NA|TRBD2
CASSPPGRGGLYEQYF
TGCGCCAGCAGCCCACCCGGGAGGGGGGGCCTATACGAGCAGTACTTC
>TRBJ2-2|TRBV7-2|NA|NA
CATKTMKNTGELFF
TGTGCCACCAAAACCATGAAAAACACCGGGGAGCTGTTTTTT
>TRBJ1-2|TRBV12-3/TRBV12-4|NA|NA
CATAKPDFYGYTF
TGTGCCACAGCAAAACCGGACTTCTATGGCTACACCTTC
>TRBJ1-1|TRBV20-1|NA|NA
CSARESRRNTEAFF
TGCAGTGCTAGAGAATCCCGCCGGAACACTGAAGCTTTCTTT
>TRBJ2-1|TRBV29-1|few|NA
CSVEARGDEQFF
TGCAGCGTTGAAGCCAGGGGAGATGAGCAGTTCTTC
>TRBJ1-2|TRBV7-9|once|NA
CASSYDTGGYTF
TGTGCCAGCAGCTACGACACCGGCGGCTACACCTTC
>TRBJ2-3|TRBV7-2|few|TRBD2
CASSYNLASGADTQYF
TGTGCCAGCAGCTACAATTTGGCTAGCGGGGCAGATACGCAGTATTTT
>TRBJ1-1|TRBV12-3/TRBV12-4|few|NA
CASSLTDGAFF
TGTGCCAGCAGTTTGACAGACGGAGCTTTCTTT
>TRBJ2-1|TRBV5-4|NA|NA
CASSLAGHNEQFF
TGTGCCAGCAGCTTAGCCGGGCACAATGAGCAGTTCTTC
>TRBJ1-2|TRBV14|NA|NA
CASSQGTADWWGYTF
TGTGCCAGCAGCCAAGGGACAGCTGACTGGTGGGGCTACACCTTC
>TRBJ2-3|TRBV7-3|few|NA
CASSPSYPDTQYF
TGTGCCAGCAGCCCGTCATACCCAGATACGCAGTATTTT
>TRBJ1-2|TRBV30|few|NA
CAWSLNWQATNYGYTF
TGTGCCTGGAGTCTCAATTGGCAGGCCACTAACTATGGCTACACCTTC
>TRBJ1-3|TRBV9|few|NA
CASSAGGTSGNTIYF
TGTGCCAGCAGCGCCGGGGGGACCTCTGGAAACACCATATATTTT
>TRBJ1-2|TRBV12-3/TRBV12-4|many|TRBD1
CASSRGGTGPWYGYTF
TGTGCCAGCTCTAGAGGTGGGACAGGTCCTTGGTATGGCTACACCTTC
>TRBJ1-2|TRBV20-1|NA|TRBD1
CSANDRGRGGVDGYTF
TGCAGTGCGAATGACAGGGGGCGCGGAGGGGTTGATGGCTACACCTTC
>TRBJ1-5|TRBV20-1|NA|NA
CSAAGGSNQPQHF
TGCAGTGCGGCGGGGGGGAGCAATCAGCCCCAGCATTTT
>TRBJ2-1|TRBV30|NA|NA
CAWSPVYNEQFF
TGTGCCTGGAGTCCCGTCTACAATGAGCAGTTCTTC
>TRBJ2-7|TRBV4-3|few|NA
CASSQDVGSSYEQYF
TGCGCCAGCAGCCAAGATGTCGGGAGCTCCTACGAGCAGTACTTC
>TRBJ1-5|TRBV12-3/TRBV12-4|NA|NA
CASSKNNQPQHF
TGTGCCAGCAGTAAGAACAATCAGCCCCAGCATTTT
>TRBJ2-1|TRBV27|few|NA
CASSLTSSSYNEQFF
TGTGCCAGCAGTCTTACTAGTAGCTCCTACAATGAGCAGTTCTTC
>TRBJ2-5|TRBV20-1|NA|TRBD2
CSARAPSGAGGQETQYF
TGCAGTGCTAGAGCTCCCTCCGGGGCGGGGGGGCAAGAGACCCAGTACTTC
>TRBJ2-1|TRBV5-1|many|NA
CASSSGTFDNEQFF
TGCGCCAGCAGCTCCGGGACATTCGACAATGAGCAGTTCTTC
>TRBJ1-4|TRBV2|NA|NA
CASSDGTSIPKLFF
TGTGCCAGCAGTGACGGGACCTCAATCCCAAAACTGTTTTTT
>TRBJ2-1|TRBV7-2|many|TRBD2
CASGGAYNEQFF
TGTGCCAGCGGGGGGGCCTACAATGAGCAGTTCTTC
>TRBJ2-5|TRBV6-6|NA|NA
CASSFRTTQETQYF
TGTGCCAGCAGTTTCCGGACTACTCAAGAGACCCAGTACTTC
>TRBJ1-4|TRBV6-6|NA|TRBD1
CASSYSTGGSEKLFF
TGTGCCAGCAGTTACTCCACAGGGGGCTCGGAAAAACTGTTTTTT
>TRBJ2-3|TRBV9|NA|TRBD1
CASSVRTGGKGTDTQYF
TGTGCCAGCAGCGTTCGGACAGGGGGGAAAGGCACAGATACGCAGTATTTT
>TRBJ1-6|TRBV5-1|few|NA
CASSLDQGNSPLHF
TGCGCCAGCAGCTTGGACCAGGGTAATTCACCCCTCCACTTT
>TRBJ2-7|TRBV6-6|NA|NA
CASSSGAYEQYF
TGTGCCAGCAGTTCAGGGGCCTACGAGCAGTACTTC